Below are 25 T cell receptor beta chains sequenced from a single sample in a study of human T cells and chemical hapten exposure. TCRdb passed the RACE reads through MiXCR, listing each CDR3 protein once. This sample has roughly 89,000 distinct CDR3 sequences, with around 9.9% found just once. As to time point: patch test 3, about 24 weeks after DPC sensitization. Treatment meaning: therapeutic diphenylcyclopropenone sensitization with weekly scalp DPC. Sequencing was performed on whole blood, taken in connection with sensitization to the hapten diphenylcyclopropenone (DPC). The receptors shown here come from a young woman with alopecia areata. Some clones in this sample may be carry-over from other donors' samples.

A few counts support this clonotype. The gene calls are TRBV10-3 and TRBJ1-1; the D gene is possibly TRBD1 (5 bases). Per germline, CDR1 ENHRY and CDR2 SYGVKD. This CDR3 is 13 amino acids long. V shed 7 bases and J shed 1 base, with 10 bases lying between them. DNA of the CDR3: TGTGCCATCATGGGGCAGGGGAACACTGAAGCTTTCTTT. It specifies CAIMGQGNTEAFF.

This clonotype has a handful of counts. The rearrangement joins TRBV7-2 to TRBJ2-2; 7 bases line up with TRBD2. Germline V gives CDR1 SGHTA, CDR2 FQGNSA. The V gene end was trimmed by 1 base and the J gene end by 5 bases; junction bases not matched to a gene: 1. The CDR3 runs 14 residues. The CDR3 here is CASSLVGGTGELFF. CDR3 coding DNA: TGTGCCAGCAGCTTAGTGGGAGGGACCGGGGAGCTGTTTTTT.

This clonotype appeared a single time. This rearrangement joins TRBV27 to TRBJ2-7; D gene uncertain. The V end lost 6 bases, the J end lost 3 bases, and 9 bases lay between the germline ends. The CDR3 length is 12 residues. The germline V gene has CDR1 MNHEY and CDR2 SMNVEV (reference sequence). The CDR3 nucleotides read TGTGCCAGCAGAGGCTACAACTACGAGCAGTACTTC. Its protein product is CASRGYNYEQYF.

This clonotype was recorded at least ten times. The gene calls are TRBV19 and TRBJ2-2; 7 nucleotides match TRBD1. Unmatched junction bases numbered 2, after V lost 6 bases and J lost 1 base. The CDR3 has 14 amino acids. The germline V gene encodes CDR1 LNHDA and CDR2 SQIVND (reference sequence). CDR3: CASRGQWNTGELFF. CDR3 in DNA: TGTGCCAGTAGGGGACAGTGGAACACCGGGGAGCTGTTTTTT.

This clonotype was picked up a small number of times. The chain uses TRBV7-2 and TRBJ2-1; D assignment may be TRBD1 or TRBD2 (5 bases each). Between the trimmed V and J ends, which lost 1 base and 8 bases, there was a span of 15 bases. The CDR3 runs 15 residues. CDR1 SGHTA and CDR2 FQGNSA come from the germline V gene. The CDR3 loop reads CASSLVGTRRDEQFF. The CDR3, as DNA: TGTGCCAGCAGCTTAGTAGGGACCCGCCGGGATGAGCAGTTCTTC. The full variable domain, in which reference TRBV7-2 and TRBJ2-1 provide the parts outside the CDR3, is GAGVSQSPSNKVTEKGKDVELRCDPISGHTALYWYRQSLGQGLEFLIYFQGNSAPDKSGLPSDRFSAERTGGSVSTLTIQRTQQEDSAVYLCASSLVGTRRDEQFFGPGTRLTVL.

This clonotype was seen ten or more times. The gene calls are TRBV28 and TRBJ1-6; 9 bases fit TRBD1. CDR1 is MDHEN and CDR2 is SYDVKM in the germline V gene. V shed 4 bases, J shed 8 bases, and the junction held 3 bases outside the gene matches. There are 14 residues in the CDR3. The DNA of the CDR3 is TGTGCCAGCAGTTGGGACAGGGAGGATTCACCCCTCCACTTT. Protein: CASSWDREDSPLHF.

The V and J genes are TRBV29-1 and TRBJ2-7; the D call may be TRBD1 or TRBD2 (5 bases each). This CDR3 has 11 residues. In germline, CDR1 is SQVTM, CDR2 ANQGSEA. V was pared by 6 bases and J by 3 bases, with 9 bases between. CDR3 sequence: CSVGVYYEQYF. The CDR3 DNA follows: TGCAGCGTGGGGGTCTACTACGAGCAGTACTTC.

The gene calls are TRBV28 and TRBJ2-3; D possibly matches TRBD1 or TRBD2 (5 bases each). V lost 8 bases and J lost 0, with 9 bases in between. Germline loops: CDR1 MDHEN, CDR2 SYDVKM. The length of the CDR3 is 13 residues. CDR3 nucleotides: TGTGCCAGCGGTGGGGGAAGCACAGATACGCAGTATTTT. Encoded protein: CASGGGSTDTQYF.

This clonotype showed up many times. The V gene is TRBV7-6, the J gene TRBJ2-2; tentatively, D is TRBD1 or TRBD2 (5 bases each). Trimming pared 0 bases from V and 7 bases from J, leaving 18 bases between. The CDR3 spans 17 residues. Germline values: CDR1 SGHVS, CDR2 FNYEAQ. DNA for the CDR3: TGTGCCAGCAGCTTAGCGCCTCTAACAGGAGGTAACGGGGAGCTGTTTTTT. It codes for CASSLAPLTGGNGELFF. Looking up the rest from reference TRBV7-6 and TRBJ2-2 gives the full variable domain: GAGVSQSPRYKVTKRGQDVALRCDPISGHVSLYWYRQALGQGPEFLTYFNYEAQQDKSGLPNDRFSAERPEGSISTLTIQRTEQRDSAMYRCASSLAPLTGGNGELFFGEGSRLTVL.

In this sample, this clonotype turned up many times. The rearrangement links TRBV2 to TRBJ2-1; 10 bases map to TRBD1. This CDR3 contains 14 residues. The germline V gene encodes CDR1 SNHLY and CDR2 FYNNEI. Unmatched junction bases numbered 5, after V lost 3 bases and J lost 9 bases. The CDR3 coding sequence is TGTGCCAGCAGTGAGTGGACAGGGGGAAGTGAGCAGTTCTTC. It yields the protein CASSEWTGGSEQFF. The whole variable domain, remainder taken from reference TRBV2 and TRBJ2-1, is EPEVTQTPSHQVTQMGQEVILRCVPISNHLYFYWYRQILGQKVEFLVSFYNNEISEKSEIFDDQFSVERPDGSNFTLKIRSTKLEDSAMYFCASSEWTGGSEQFFGPGTRLTVL.

The rearrangement links TRBV7-9 to TRBJ2-2; 9 bases are a match to TRBD2. The CDR3 is made up of 16 amino acids. CDR1 and CDR2 from the germline V gene are SEHNR and FQNEAQ (reference sequence). V was pared by 4 bases and J by 5 bases, with 8 bases of the junction left unmatched. In DNA form, the CDR3 reads TGTGCCAGCAGCTCTTCTAGCGGGGTTCGTACCGGGGAGCTGTTTTTT. Amino acid sequence: CASSSSSGVRTGELFF.

This clonotype was found many times. This chain uses TRBV7-9 with TRBJ2-1; no clear D gene. The ends were cut back, 5 bases at V and 1 base at J, with 15 bases in the middle. The CDR3 sequence is 16 residues long. The germline CDR1 and CDR2 sequences are SEHNR and FQNEAQ (reference sequence). The CDR3 DNA sequence: TGTGCCAGCAGCCACCTTTTAAGGCAGTCCTACAATGAGCAGTTCTTC. This encodes CASSHLLRQSYNEQFF.

This clonotype came up many times. This chain links TRBV28 with TRBJ2-1; 9 nucleotides align to TRBD2. CDR1 and CDR2 from the germline V gene are MDHEN and SYDVKM. CDR3 length: 15 amino acids. Trimming at V came to 6 bases and at J to 2 bases, leaving 5 bases not matched to a gene. CDR3 in DNA: TGTGCCAGCAGCTCGAGCGGGGGGCCCTACAATGAGCAGTTCTTC. Translation: CASSSSGGPYNEQFF.

Many counts were recorded for this clonotype. The chain is built from TRBV27 and TRBJ1-5; a weak D match, TRBD1 (5 bases). There are 13 residues in the CDR3. Trimming removed 6 bases from V and 15 bases from J, with 21 bases in between. Germline-derived CDR1 and CDR2 are MNHEY and SMNVEV (reference sequence). For the CDR3, the DNA is TGTGCCAGCAGCGAGGGACCCTCTGCCGAGAGGCATTTT. This gives the protein CASSEGPSAERHF.

This clonotype turned up a few times. V and J are TRBV23-1 and TRBJ2-2; TRBD1 matches at 10 bases. TRBV23-1 falls under the ORF class, with uncertain function. This CDR3 comprises 17 residues. J gave up 6 bases and V 6 bases, and 13 bases lay outside the gene matches. The CDR3: CASRGQGREWGAGELFF. For the CDR3, the DNA is TGCGCCAGCAGGGGACAGGGGCGGGAATGGGGTGCCGGGGAGCTGTTTTTT.

This clonotype turned up a few times. DNA of the CDR3: TGCGCCAGCAGCCAGAAGCCTTTCGATTCCTACGAGCAGTACGTC. The encoded protein is CASSQKPFDSYEQYV. The gene calls are TRBV4-1 and TRBJ2-7; D gene ambiguous. The germline V gene has CDR1 MGHRA and CDR2 YSYEKL. The CDR3 length is 15 residues. V lost 3 bases to trimming and J lost 1 base, with 13 bases between them.

Notes on this clonotype: Mismatch with germline at one junction end may stem from a read error. The rearrangement joins TRBV10-3 to TRBJ2-3, with D possibly TRBD1 on 5 matching bases. This CDR3 is 16 amino acids long. Germline V gene sequence: CDR1 ENHRY, CDR2 SYGVKD. The CDR3 is CAISVGPTDLLGTQYF. The CDR3, as DNA: TGTGCCATCAGTGTGGGGCCTACCGACCTCTTAGGTACGCAGTATTTC.

The V and J genes are TRBV6-5 and TRBJ2-4; 8 bases are shared with TRBD1. The CDR3 runs 15 residues. The V and J ends lost 0 bases and 7 bases, in that order; junction bases with no gene match: 5. In germline, CDR1 is MNHEY, CDR2 SVGAGI. The CDR3 is CASSYSSQGANIQYF. DNA for the CDR3: TGTGCCAGCAGTTACTCGAGTCAGGGGGCGAACATTCAGTACTTC.

This clonotype was counted ten times or more. The chain is built from TRBV2 and TRBJ2-1, with D possibly matching TRBD2 (5 bases). V lost 2 bases and J lost 11, with 10 bases in between. The CDR3 spans 12 residues. CDR1 and CDR2 (germline): SNHLY, FYNNEI. The CDR3 here is CASSERAGKQFF. The CDR3 region has the DNA TGTGCCAGCAGTGAAAGGGCGGGTAAGCAGTTCTTC.

This clonotype was counted between two and nine times. This chain uses TRBV27 with TRBJ1-2, with TRBD1 matching over 8 bases. Trimming cost V 6 bases and J 8 bases; bases outside gene matches: 20. Germline-derived CDR1 and CDR2 are MNHEY and SMNVEV (reference sequence). This CDR3 region has 17 residues. CDR3 sequence reads: CASSQFLGTGISVGYTF. The CDR3, as DNA: TGTGCCAGCAGCCAATTTTTGGGGACAGGTATAAGTGTAGGCTACACCTTC.

Ten or more counts support this clonotype. The chain is built from TRBV2 and TRBJ1-1; D not resolved. Per germline, CDR1 SNHLY and CDR2 FYNNEI. The CDR3 loop spans 14 amino acids. Trimming removed 6 bases at V and 1 base at J, with 12 bases between. DNA of the CDR3: TGTGCCAGCAGCACACCCCCCGGGAACACTGAAGCTTTCTTT. Amino acids: CASSTPPGNTEAFF.

This clonotype showed up many times. The chain couples TRBV6-2 or TRBV6-3 to TRBJ2-3; no clear D. The CDR3 loop spans 12 amino acids. Germline V gene sequence: CDR1 MNHEY, CDR2 SVGEGT. Trimming left V 6 bases short and J 2 bases short, with 6 bases between. The CDR3 coding sequence is TGTGCCAGCAGCCCGGACACAGATACGCAGTATTTT. Translated: CASSPDTDTQYF.

The chain employs TRBV3-1 and TRBJ2-5, with D perhaps matching TRBD1 (6 bases). The CDR3 runs 14 residues. V was shortened by 5 bases and J by 4 bases, with 14 bases between the two germline ends. The germline V gene encodes CDR1 LGHDT and CDR2 YNNKEL (reference sequence). CDR3 bases: TGTGCCAGCAGCAAACAGGGAACAATAGAGACCCAGTACTTC. The encoded protein is CASSKQGTIETQYF.

In this sample, this clonotype turned up a few times. V gene TRBV29-1 combines with J gene TRBJ2-5; 12 nucleotides align to TRBD2. The CDR3 is 15 amino acids. J was trimmed by 7 bases and V by 6 bases; bases with no gene match: 12. Germline CDR1 SQVTM, CDR2 ANQGSEA. CDR3: CSVEGLAGGAGTQYF. CDR3 sequence (DNA): TGCAGCGTAGAGGGACTAGCGGGCGGAGCTGGGACCCAGTACTTC.

This clonotype was detected a few times. The chain links TRBV28 to TRBJ2-6; D is ambiguous. Per germline, CDR1 MDHEN and CDR2 SYDVKM. The CDR3 has 15 residues. Deletions cut 2 bases from V and 0 bases from J, with 5 bases between. The CDR3 loop reads CASSLGRSGANVLTF. The CDR3 DNA is TGTGCCAGCAGTTTAGGGCGCTCTGGGGCCAACGTCCTGACTTTC.